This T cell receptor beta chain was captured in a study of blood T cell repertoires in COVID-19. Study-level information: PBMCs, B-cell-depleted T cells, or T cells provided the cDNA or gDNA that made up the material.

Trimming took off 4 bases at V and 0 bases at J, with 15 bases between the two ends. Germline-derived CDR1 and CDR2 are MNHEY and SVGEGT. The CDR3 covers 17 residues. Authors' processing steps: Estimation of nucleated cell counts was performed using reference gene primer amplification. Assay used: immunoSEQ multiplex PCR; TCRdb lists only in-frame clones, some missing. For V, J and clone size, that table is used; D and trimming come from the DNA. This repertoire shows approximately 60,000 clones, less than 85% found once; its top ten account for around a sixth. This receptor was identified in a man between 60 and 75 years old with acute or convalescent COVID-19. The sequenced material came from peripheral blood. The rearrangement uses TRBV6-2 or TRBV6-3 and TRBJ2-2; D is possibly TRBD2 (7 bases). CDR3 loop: CASSFSTGLANTGELFF. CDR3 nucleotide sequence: TGTGCCAGCAGTTTCTCGACAGGACTAGCGAACACCGGGGAGCTGTTTTTT.